These 27 T cell receptor beta chains originate from one sample sequenced in a study of blood T cell repertoires in COVID-19. Sequencing used immunoSEQ multiplex PCR; TCRdb keeps in-frame clones, though not all of them. This table has about 410,000 clones, 89% appearing once. Sequences were obtained from PBMCs or T cells enriched from blood (not recorded which). These TCRs come from a woman aged 30 to 39 who had recovered from COVID-19.

The J gene is TRBJ2-2, the V gene TRBV11-1; no definite D call. The CDR3 length is 14 residues. Trimming shortened V by 2 bases and J by 3 bases, and 7 bases separated the two germline ends. Germline V gene lookup returns CDR1 SGHAT and CDR2 FQDESV (reference sequence). The CDR3 DNA follows: TGTGCCAGCAGCTTACGCGTTGACACCGGGGAGCTGTTTTTT. Residues: CASSLRVDTGELFF.

This chain uses TRBV29-1 with TRBJ2-7; the match to TRBD1 covers 7 bases. The CDR3 is made up of 13 amino acids. Germline V CDR1 and CDR2: SQVTM, ANQGSEA. V lost 4 bases and J lost 5; bases outside the gene matches: 8. The CDR3 coding sequence is TGCAGCGTTGTAGGGGGCTTCCTCCACGAGCAGTACTTC. Translating gives CSVVGGFLHEQYF.

The gene calls are TRBV3-1 (or the pseudogene TRBV3-2) and TRBJ2-1, with D uncertain. The CDR3 has 14 residues. Trimming cost V 4 bases and J 0 bases, with 7 bases left between them. Germline CDR1 reads LGHDT; CDR2 reads YNNKEL (reference sequence). In DNA, the CDR3 is TGTGCCAGCAGCCCCAGGCCCTCCTACAATGAGCAGTTCTTC. It is translated as CASSPRPSYNEQFF.

V usage is TRBV24-1 and J usage is TRBJ1-1; the match to TRBD1 covers 7 bases. CDR3 length: 16 residues. The germline CDR1 and CDR2 sequences are KGHDR and SFDVKD. Germline trimming cut 8 bases from V and 1 base from J; bases unmatched to any gene: 12. The CDR3 DNA reads as TGTGCCACCATGGAGGGTACAGGGGAGACGAACACTGAAGCTTTCTTT. This sequence encodes CATMEGTGETNTEAFF.

The chain employs TRBV30 and TRBJ2-7; weak D call: TRBD1 (6 bases). CDR1 and CDR2 (germline): GTSNPN, SVGIG (reference sequence). CDR3 size: 15 residues. V dropped 4 bases and J dropped 7 bases, with 23 bases sitting between them. The CDR3 here is CAWKPPDRDKGEQYF. The CDR3 bases are TGTGCCTGGAAGCCCCCGGACAGAGATAAGGGTGAGCAGTACTTC.

The chain carries TRBV18 and TRBJ2-1, with 9 bases that match TRBD1. Trimming removed 1 base from V and 8 bases from J; junction bases left unmatched: 3. Germline CDR1 and CDR2: KGHSH and LQKENI. The CDR3 is 14 residues long. The CDR3 nucleotides read TGTGCCAGCTCACCACGGACAGGGGTGGATGAGCAGTTCTTC. This sequence encodes CASSPRTGVDEQFF.

The CDR3 DNA reads as TGCAGCGTTGGGAATTTGGACAGGGCTACTAACTATGGCTACACCTTC. This sequence encodes CSVGNLDRATNYGYTF. This rearrangement joins TRBV29-1 to TRBJ1-2; 8 bases match TRBD1. The CDR3 has 16 amino acids. J gave up 0 bases and V 4 bases, and 10 bases lay outside the gene matches. From germline, CDR1 is SQVTM and CDR2 ANQGSEA.

The CDR3 DNA reads as TGCAGCGTTGAAGGGGCCGTTGGCCATACCTACGAGCAGTACTTC. This codes for CSVEGAVGHTYEQYF. The rearrangement uses TRBV29-1 and TRBJ2-7, with D uncertain. The germline V and J ends were trimmed by 1 base and 2 bases, with 15 bases remaining between them. Germline CDR1 reads SQVTM; CDR2 reads ANQGSEA. The CDR3 sequence is 15 residues long.

The gene calls are TRBV19 and TRBJ1-1; D is uncertain. The CDR3 length is 15 residues. Germline V gene lookup returns CDR1 LNHDA and CDR2 SQIVND (reference sequence). The germline V and J ends were trimmed by 4 bases and 10 bases, with 22 bases remaining between them. For the CDR3, the DNA is TGTGCCAGTAGTAGGATCGTGACGCCTGCTCGGGTAGCTTTCTTT. Amino acids: CASSRIVTPARVAFF.

The chain is built from TRBV6-5 and TRBJ1-5; no clear D. CDR3 length equals 13 residues. Trimming took off 5 bases at V and 8 bases at J, with 13 bases between the two ends. Per the germline V gene, CDR1 is MNHEY and CDR2 is SVGAGI. Written as DNA, the CDR3 is TGTGCCAGCAGTCGGGATAAATTGGAGCCCCAGCATTTT. Residues: CASSRDKLEPQHF.

The chain combines TRBV30 with TRBJ1-5; D may be TRBD1 (5 bases). Germline assignment: CDR1 GTSNPN and CDR2 SVGIG (reference sequence). The CDR3 has 16 amino acids. The V gene lost 2 bases and the J gene lost 3 bases, with 17 bases spanning the gap. The CDR3 DNA follows: TGTGCCTGGAGTCCCCGAGGCACAGGTTTCAATCAGCCCCAGCATTTT. As protein: CAWSPRGTGFNQPQHF.

The rearrangement joins TRBV5-1 to TRBJ1-1; no reliable D call. Trimming shortened V by 6 bases and J by 0 bases, and 12 bases separated the two germline ends. This CDR3 is built from 14 residues. Germline CDR1 SGHRS, CDR2 YFSETQ. The DNA for the CDR3 is TGCGCCAGCAAACACCGGGATTTGAACACTGAAGCTTTCTTT. Translation: CASKHRDLNTEAFF.

The J gene is TRBJ2-6, the V gene TRBV27, with TRBD1 matching 7 bases. The CDR3 extends over 17 amino acids. Germline V CDR1 and CDR2: MNHEY, SMNVEV (reference sequence). V dropped 3 bases and J dropped 0; count of bases not matched to a gene: 5. CDR3 protein: CASSFGTVSSGANVLTF. Here the CDR3 DNA reads TGTGCCAGCAGTTTCGGGACAGTGTCCTCTGGGGCCAACGTCCTGACTTTC.

Written as DNA, the CDR3 is TGTGCCTGGAGTAACCAGGACAGGGTCGAGCAGTACTTC. It specifies CAWSNQDRVEQYF. The genes are TRBV30 and TRBJ2-7; 8 nucleotides agree with TRBD1. V was pared by 2 bases and J by 6 bases, with 6 bases of the junction left unmatched. The CDR3 has 13 residues. Germline loops: CDR1 GTSNPN, CDR2 SVGIG (reference sequence).

This clone occurred a few times. The CDR3 protein is CATSRHTGGNTGELFF. The DNA of the CDR3 is TGTGCCACCAGCAGGCATACGGGGGGAAACACCGGGGAGCTGTTTTTT. The gene calls are TRBV15 and TRBJ2-2, with 7 bases matching TRBD2. Per the germline V gene, CDR1 is LNHNV and CDR2 is YYDKDF (reference sequence). V was pared by 3 bases and J by 2 bases, with 6 bases of the junction left unmatched. CDR3 length: 16 amino acids.

V gene TRBV4-1 combines with J gene TRBJ1-6; TRBD1 might be the D (5 bases). The length of the CDR3 is 17 residues. Germline CDR1 reads MGHRA; CDR2 reads YSYEKL. Between the trimmed V and J ends, which lost 2 bases and 7 bases, there was a span of 18 bases. CDR3 nucleotides: TGCGCCAGCAGCCAACCCAGCGGAGGGGATCCAAATTCACCCCTCCACTTT. This translates into CASSQPSGGDPNSPLHF.

This clone appeared a few times. V is TRBV7-8 and J is TRBJ2-2, with unresolved D. The CDR3 totals 15 residues. V lost 1 base and J lost 6, with 12 bases in between. CDR1 and CDR2 (germline): SGHVS, FQNEAQ. In DNA, the CDR3 is TGTGCCAGCAGCTTAGGTTCCGGGTATTCCGGGGAGCTGTTTTTT. Its translation: CASSLGSGYSGELFF.

This sequence joins TRBV7-2 and TRBJ2-3; 12 bases are shared with TRBD2. Germline values: CDR1 SGHTA, CDR2 FQGNSA. The CDR3 runs 16 residues. J lost 2 bases, V lost 2 bases, and 2 bases had no gene match. DNA of the CDR3: TGTGCCAGCAGCTTAACTAGCGGGGGGTACACAGATACGCAGTATTTT. It encodes CASSLTSGGYTDTQYF.

This chain connects TRBV5-4 to TRBJ2-1; 16 nucleotides line up with TRBD2. CDR1 is SGHNT and CDR2 is YYREEE in the germline V gene (reference sequence). J was trimmed by 7 bases and V by 4 bases; bases with no gene match: 11. CDR3 length: 18 residues. CDR3 nucleotide sequence: TGTGCCAGCAGCGTGCCGGGACTAGCGGGGGGGCCGGGTAATGAGCAGTTCTTC. Translated, it gives CASSVPGLAGGPGNEQFF.

The chain recombines TRBV7-9 with TRBJ1-6, with D unclear. The CDR3 spans 14 residues. Trimming removed 5 bases at V and 5 bases at J, with 10 bases between. The germline V gene encodes CDR1 SEHNR and CDR2 FQNEAQ (reference sequence). CDR3: CASSHRFNNSPLHF. CDR3 nucleotide sequence: TGTGCCAGCAGCCACAGATTTAATAATTCACCCCTCCACTTT.

The chain carries TRBV6-1 and TRBJ2-7; D perhaps matches TRBD1 (5 bases). This CDR3 has 14 residues. V was pared by 5 bases and J by 1 base, with 12 bases between. Germline V gene lookup returns CDR1 MNHNS and CDR2 SASEGT. Here the CDR3 reads CASSPTGTSYEQYF. The CDR3 DNA is TGTGCCAGCAGTCCTACAGGTACTTCCTACGAGCAGTACTTC.

The genes are TRBV27 and TRBJ2-1, with 16 bases identical to TRBD2. The germline V gene encodes CDR1 MNHEY and CDR2 SMNVEV (reference sequence). The V gene end was trimmed by 6 bases and the J gene end by 6 bases; junction bases not matched to a gene: 11. CDR3 length equals 18 residues. Here the CDR3 reads CASSQYGTSGRAGNEQFF. The CDR3 bases are TGTGCCAGCAGCCAGTACGGGACTAGCGGGAGGGCCGGCAATGAGCAGTTCTTC.

The chain is built from TRBV5-6 and TRBJ1-3; D remains ambiguous. V lost 4 bases and J 7 bases, leaving 9 bases between the germline ends. CDR3 length: 12 amino acids. The germline gives CDR1 SGHDT, CDR2 YYEEEE. The CDR3 spells CASSRVGNTIYF. The CDR3 DNA reads TGTGCCAGCAGCCGCGTCGGTAACACCATATATTTT.

The chain recombines TRBV6-2 or TRBV6-3 with TRBJ2-2; the match to TRBD2 covers 9 bases. J gave up 4 bases and V 1 base, and 13 bases lay outside the gene matches. The CDR3 has 19 residues. Germline assignment: CDR1 MNHEY and CDR2 SVGEGT. CDR3 amino acids: CASSYWTRRRGGPTGELFF. The CDR3 DNA reads TGTGCCAGCAGTTACTGGACTCGGAGGCGGGGGGGCCCCACCGGGGAGCTGTTTTTT.

There are a few counts of this clone. V and J are TRBV4-1 and TRBJ2-7, with TRBD2 as a possible D gene (6 bases). From germline, CDR1 is MGHRA and CDR2 YSYEKL. The CDR3 loop spans 15 amino acids. V lost 1 base, J lost 7 bases, and 17 bases lay in between. CDR3 sequence reads: CASSQVRTVGGEQYF. The CDR3 DNA reads as TGCGCCAGCAGCCAAGTTCGGACGGTCGGGGGTGAGCAGTACTTC.

The chain has TRBV18 and TRBJ1-5; 9 nucleotides match TRBD1. The CDR3 sequence is 15 residues long. J lost 4 bases, V lost 2 bases, and 3 bases had no gene match. CDR1 KGHSH and CDR2 LQKENI come from the germline V gene. Here the CDR3 DNA reads TGTGCCAGCTCACCAAAGACAGGGGGGAATCAGCCCCAGCATTTT. As protein: CASSPKTGGNQPQHF.

The J gene is TRBJ1-5, the V gene TRBV2, with D perhaps matching TRBD1 (5 bases). Per the germline V gene, CDR1 is SNHLY and CDR2 is FYNNEI. V was shortened by 7 bases and J by 3 bases, with 16 bases between the two germline ends. The CDR3 is 15 residues long. The CDR3 nucleotides read TGTGCCAGCACCCACAGGAGGGAAACCAATCAGCCCCAGCATTTT. It encodes CASTHRRETNQPQHF. The full variable domain, its missing parts supplied by reference TRBV2 and TRBJ1-5, is EPEVTQTPSHQVTQMGQEVILRCVPISNHLYFYWYRQILGQKVEFLVSFYNNEISEKSEIFDDQFSVERPDGSNFTLKIRSTKLEDSAMYFCASTHRRETNQPQHFGDGTRLSIL.